A single sample is the source of the 4 T cell receptor beta chains below, sequenced in a study of T cells in Graves' hyperthyroidism and ophthalmopathy. TCR beta CDR3 sequences were amplified from RNA transcripts. The TCR CDR3 first-round RT-PCR relied on the HTBI primer set. TCRdb recomputed calls from the multiplex PCR reads with MiXCR, one row per CDR3 protein. The sample carries 700,000 or so distinct CDR3 sequences, around 15% recorded once. Input material: blood. The receptors were gathered from a woman aged 45-59 years with Graves' ophthalmopathy.

This clonotype was detected ten times or more. The chain carries TRBV28 and TRBJ2-6; no reliable D call. This CDR3 has 15 amino acids. The V end was cut by 2 bases, the J end by 2 bases, with 7 bases between. The germline gives CDR1 MDHEN, CDR2 SYDVKM. DNA for the CDR3: TGTGCCAGCAGTTTAGCTCTTCCTGGGGCCAACGTCCTGACTTTC. Protein: CASSLALPGANVLTF.

This clonotype has a handful of counts. CDR3: CASSIRIVAGPQLNNEQFF. The CDR3 region has the DNA TGTGCCAGTAGTATACGGATAGTGGCGGGGCCCCAACTCAACAATGAGCAGTTCTTC. The V and J genes are TRBV19 and TRBJ2-1; maybe TRBD2 (6 bases). Germline V gene data show CDR1 as LNHDA and CDR2 as SQIVND (reference sequence). Trimming stripped 2 bases from V and 5 bases from J, with 25 bases between. The CDR3 covers 19 residues.

This clonotype was counted ten times or more. The chain carries TRBV20-1 and TRBJ2-3, with 8 positions matching TRBD2. The V gene's germline CDR1 is DFQATT and CDR2 SNEGSKA (reference sequence). V gave up 0 bases and J gave up 8 bases; unmatched junction bases: 1. This CDR3 region has 12 residues. This chain's CDR3 is CSARDGGGTQYF. In DNA, the CDR3 is TGCAGTGCTAGAGACGGGGGGGGTACGCAGTATTTT.

The V gene is TRBV20-1, the J gene TRBJ2-7; D gene unclear. CDR1 is DFQATT and CDR2 is SNEGSKA in the germline V gene (reference sequence). CDR3 size: 14 residues. With 6 bases removed from V and 0 bases from J, the gap between germline ends came to 15 bases. DNA for the CDR3: TGCAGTGCCAAAGGACCCAAGAGCTCCTACGAGCAGTACTTC. Encoded protein: CSAKGPKSSYEQYF.